This TCR beta chain is drawn from a study of circulating and synovial CD4+ cells in juvenile arthritis. Points from the study as a whole: Compared with bulk blood, circulating pathogenic-like lymphocytes shared substantially more CDR3 sequences with synovial T cells. Bulk blood CD4 samples held at least an order of magnitude more or fewer genomes than CPL. Traditional Vbeta family usage analysis missed the pathogenic-like versus bulk difference.

Here immunoSEQ multiplex PCR was the method, and the copy in TCRdb shows in-frame clones only, minus some. This sample has fewer than 35,000 clones, with roughly 95% found just once. Concerning this clone: Its target is not known.

Germline-derived CDR1 and CDR2 are SQVTM and ANQGSEA. The CDR3 contains 14 residues. Trimming took off 0 bases at V and 5 bases at J, with 13 bases between the two ends. J is TRBJ1-2 and V is TRBV29-1; D is perhaps TRBD1 (6 bases). Sample: CD4+ T cells from blood. The receptor was derived from a human donor with juvenile idiopathic arthritis. CDR3 sequence (DNA): TGCAGCGTTGAAGATCCGTCAGGGGCTTATGGCTACACCTTC. It is translated as CSVEDPSGAYGYTF.